This T cell receptor (beta chain) was profiled in a study of control samples from healthy donors and cancer patients. The CDR3 covers 12 residues. Trimming took 1 base from V and 5 from J, leaving 5 bases between them. Per germline, CDR1 SGHVS and CDR2 FQNEAQ. This clone was seen only a few times. TCRdb's copy holds only in-frame clones and misses some; the assay was immunoSEQ multiplex PCR. The sample lists some 140,000 clones; approximately 92% were seen once. Sequencing was done on a sample of blood. V gene TRBV7-8 combines with J gene TRBJ2-5, with D unresolved. The sequence came from a man aged 30-40 years in good health. Here the CDR3 reads CASSLDGETQYF. Here the CDR3 DNA reads TGTGCCAGCAGCTTAGATGGGGAGACCCAGTACTTC.